This TCR beta chain was identified during a study of Graves' ophthalmopathy and Graves' hyperthyroidism. CDR3 regions of TCR beta were amplified from RNA transcripts. Amplification began with first-round RT-PCR using HTBI primers, then second-round multiplex PCR was performed. TCRdb independently ran MiXCR on the multiplex PCR reads; one entry per CDR3 protein. The data hold 300,000 to 400,000 distinct CDR3 sequences, with 15% to 20% observed a single time. Germline V gene sequence: CDR1 SGHRS, CDR2 YFSETQ. This CDR3 comprises 12 residues. Germline trimming cut 3 bases from V and 6 bases from J; bases unmatched to any gene: 0. This clonotype was detected many times.

The chain combines TRBV5-1 with TRBJ1-1; 9 bases match TRBD1. Input material: peripheral blood. The origin of this receptor is an adult man with Graves' ophthalmopathy. The CDR3 region has the DNA TGCGCCAGCAGCTGGACAGGGGCTGAAGCTTTCTTT. Translation: CASSWTGAEAFF.